This T cell receptor beta chain originates from a study of T-cell reconstitution after alpha-beta-depleted transplantation in children. Details on this clonotype: A much larger clone sits a single nucleotide away, making a read error possible.

Germline lookup yields CDR1 LGHNA and CDR2 YNFKEQ. Trimming cost V 0 bases and J 6 bases, with 17 bases left between them. This CDR3 contains 16 residues. Preparation of the TCRbeta library was carried out with unique molecular identifiers. TCRdb re-analysed the PCR reads in MiXCR, keeping a single row per CDR3 protein. The data show 200,000 or so distinct CDR3 sequences, with about 6% seen just once and roughly 4.8% held by the top ten. This receptor was identified in a girl under three years old with combined immunodeficiency, due to receive a stem cell transplant. The sequencing here drew on PBMCs, taken before TCRalphabeta/CD19-depleted stem cell transplant. The V gene is TRBV4-2, the J gene TRBJ1-1; TRBD1 is a possible D gene (6 bases). Here the CDR3 DNA reads TGTGCCAGCAGCCAAGATAGCCCACACAGGGACTCTGAAGCTTTCTTT. It codes for CASSQDSPHRDSEAFF.